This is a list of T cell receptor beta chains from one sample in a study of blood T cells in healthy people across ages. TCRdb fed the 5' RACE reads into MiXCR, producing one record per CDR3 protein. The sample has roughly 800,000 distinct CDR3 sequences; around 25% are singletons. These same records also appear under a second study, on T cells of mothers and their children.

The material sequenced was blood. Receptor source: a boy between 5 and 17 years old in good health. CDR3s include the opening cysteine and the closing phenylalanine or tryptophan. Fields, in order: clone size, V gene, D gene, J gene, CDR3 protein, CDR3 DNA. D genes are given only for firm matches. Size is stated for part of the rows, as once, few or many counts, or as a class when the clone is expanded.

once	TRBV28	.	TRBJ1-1	CASSFPLGNTEAFF	TGTGCCAGCAGTTTTCCCTTGGGGAACACTGAAGCTTTCTTT
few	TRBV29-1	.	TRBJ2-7	CSARSPTTYEQYF	TGCAGCGCCCGAAGCCCTACTACCTACGAGCAGTACTTC
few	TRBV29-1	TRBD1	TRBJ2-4	CSAYRDSLGNIQYF	TGCAGCGCATATAGGGACAGCTTGGGAAACATTCAGTACTTC
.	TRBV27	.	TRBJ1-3	CASSAQGFSGNTIYF	TGTGCCAGCAGTGCACAGGGTTTCTCTGGAAACACCATATATTTT
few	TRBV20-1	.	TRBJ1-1	CSAQRATDGMNTEAFF	TGCAGTGCCCAAAGGGCCACCGACGGTATGAACACTGAAGCTTTCTTT
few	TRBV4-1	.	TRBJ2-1	CASSQDYEFGSREQFF	TGCGCCAGCAGCCAAGATTACGAGTTTGGGAGCAGGGAGCAGTTCTTC
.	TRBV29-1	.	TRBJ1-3	CSVEHGGLPGNTIYF	TGCAGCGTTGAACATGGAGGGCTTCCTGGAAACACCATATATTTT
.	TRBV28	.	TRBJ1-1	CASRPGNWDTEAFF	TGTGCCAGCAGACCAGGGAACTGGGACACTGAAGCTTTCTTT
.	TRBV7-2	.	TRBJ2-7	CASSLASGPHEQYF	TGTGCCAGCAGCTTAGCGTCGGGTCCCCACGAGCAGTACTTC
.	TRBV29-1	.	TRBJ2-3	CSVARRLSTDTQYF	TGCAGCGTTGCTAGGAGGCTAAGCACAGATACGCAGTATTTT
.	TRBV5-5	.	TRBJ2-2	CASSGYVTGELFF	TGTGCCAGCAGCGGCTACGTGACCGGGGAGCTGTTTTTT
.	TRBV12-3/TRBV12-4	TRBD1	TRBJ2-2	CASRWDRGTGELFF	TGTGCCAGCAGGTGGGACAGGGGAACCGGGGAGCTGTTTTTT
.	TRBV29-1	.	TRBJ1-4	CSVANFATNEKLFF	TGCAGCGTTGCCAACTTTGCAACTAATGAAAAACTGTTTTTT
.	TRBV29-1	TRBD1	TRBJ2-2	CSVGDWNRGPGELFF	TGCAGCGTTGGAGATTGGAACAGGGGGCCCGGGGAGCTGTTTTTT
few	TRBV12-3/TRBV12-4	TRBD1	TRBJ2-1	CATTARDRSYNEQFF	TGTGCCACAACTGCCCGGGACAGGTCCTACAATGAGCAGTTCTTC
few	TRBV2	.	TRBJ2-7	CASSDRDVAYEQYF	TGTGCCAGCAGTGACAGGGACGTCGCCTACGAGCAGTACTTC